This T cell receptor (beta chain) was sequenced during a study of post-analysis software for immune sequencing data (dated by TCRdb to about 2015). Broadly, across the study: Relapsing-remitting, secondary progressive and progressive-relapsing multiple sclerosis were recorded as disease courses, and subtype annotation was lacking for some patients. A subset of samples was prepared in parallel using single-end sample barcoding, then pooled and co-amplified after Illumina adapter ligation. Patient repertoires were compared against about a dozen previously published healthy control repertoires from donors aged roughly 6 to 25 years. Overall study outcomes, separate from this receptor: Direct clustering with F measure revealed strong co-clustering of samples prepared in the same batch, which led to a batch-effect correction. The control group was slightly older than the multiple sclerosis patient group. Roughly 5 TRBV segments, including TRBV5-6, TRBV5-1 and TRBV20-1, were significantly more frequent in patients than controls. Compared with controls, multiple sclerosis patients had significantly lower normalized Chao1 diversity, a finding suggesting substantial peripheral T-cell clonal expansion.

Libraries were built with PCR. The listed sequencing device is Illumina HiSeq 2500. To reduce PCR and sequencing biases, unique molecular identifiers were incorporated into the TCR beta cDNA libraries. Roughly 0.5 million cDNA molecules were obtained per 1 to 10 million input T cells, so each molecule approximated one T cell. Patient libraries were prepared and sequenced with the same protocol used for the earlier healthy control dataset. Within a given batch, samples were prepared together, multiplexed and sequenced on the same HiSeq lane. In the original analysis: Raw barcoded reads were processed with MIGEC, discarding single-read molecular identifier groups before consensus assembly and CDR3 extraction. Clonotype tables were post-analysed with VDJtools, and diversity was normalized by down-sampling all datasets to the smallest sample size. In repertoire overlap clustering, CDR3 amino acid sequences, but not nucleotide sequences, were matched to correct batch-related cross-sample contamination. TCRdb trimmed the raw reads at Q25, called clones with MiXCR and kept productive beta chains. All rows with the same CDR3 protein become a single entry with the most common DNA and genes. The V and J calls shown here were made by TCRdb, not taken from the authors' results. Within this sample are fewer than 850,000 distinct CDR3 sequences, with approximately 44% of them counted one time only. The top ten clones comprise roughly 4.5% of the sample.

Comments on this clonotype: Its antigen remains unidentified. Qualities for individual bases were not recorded, and no much larger clone is one base off.

To demonstrate the VDJtools post-analysis software, the study profiled TCR beta repertoires from the peripheral blood of 10 to 15 young patients with multiple sclerosis. Multiple sclerosis patients were children and adolescents aged roughly 6 to 16 years. Measured from the cysteine to the phenylalanine, the CDR3 is 14 residues long. The sequence is cut down to CDR3 DNA, 42 bases in frame from base 1. CDR1 and CDR2 are drawn from the germline V gene: ENHRY, SYGVKD. V is clipped by 0 bases and J by 5 bases, and the sequence between their germline boundaries is 8 bases long. This clonotype was sampled from a girl under 18 with multiple sclerosis. Sequenced: blood. The rearranged chain carries TRBV10-3 and TRBJ1-5; a tentative D match to TRBD1 spans 5 bases. The DNA reads as follows: TGTGCCATCAGTGAGTCGGTAGGGGATCAGCCCCAGCATTTT. This sequence encodes CAISESVGDQPQHF.